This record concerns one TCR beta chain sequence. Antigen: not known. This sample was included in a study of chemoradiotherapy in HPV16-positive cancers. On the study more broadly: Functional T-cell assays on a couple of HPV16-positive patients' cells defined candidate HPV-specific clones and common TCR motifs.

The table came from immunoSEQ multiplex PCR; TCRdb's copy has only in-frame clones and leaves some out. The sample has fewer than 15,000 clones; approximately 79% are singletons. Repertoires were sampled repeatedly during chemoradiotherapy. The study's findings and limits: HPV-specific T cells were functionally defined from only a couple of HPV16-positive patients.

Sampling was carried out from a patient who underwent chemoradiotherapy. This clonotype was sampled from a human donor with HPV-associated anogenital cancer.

CDR3 nucleotide sequence: TGTGCCAGCAGGGAGTCCGAATACGAGCAGTACTTC. Its protein product is CASRESEYEQYF. The J gene is TRBJ2-7, the V gene TRBV28; D unresolved. The V gene lost 6 bases and the J gene lost 4 bases, with 10 bases spanning the gap. The CDR3 is made up of 12 amino acids. The germline V gene encodes CDR1 MDHEN and CDR2 SYDVKM.